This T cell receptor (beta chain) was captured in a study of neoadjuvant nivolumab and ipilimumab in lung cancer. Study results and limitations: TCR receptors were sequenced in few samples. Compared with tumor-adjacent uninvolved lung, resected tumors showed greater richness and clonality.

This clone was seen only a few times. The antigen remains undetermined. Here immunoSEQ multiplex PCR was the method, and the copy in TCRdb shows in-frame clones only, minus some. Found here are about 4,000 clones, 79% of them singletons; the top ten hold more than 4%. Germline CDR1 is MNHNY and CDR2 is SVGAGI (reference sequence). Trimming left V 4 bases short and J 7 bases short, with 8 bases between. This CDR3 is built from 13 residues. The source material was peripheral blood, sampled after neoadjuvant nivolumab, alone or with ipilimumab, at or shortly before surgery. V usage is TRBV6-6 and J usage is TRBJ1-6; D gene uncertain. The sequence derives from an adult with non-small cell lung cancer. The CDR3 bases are TGTGCCAGCAGTTCCCCAGAGAATTCACCCCTCCACTTT. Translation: CASSSPENSPLHF.